The subject of this entry is one T cell receptor (beta chain). Its specificity is not known. This entry comes from a study of cytomegalovirus exposure and HLA in healthy donors. Researchers ran the PCR with 60 Vbeta and 13 Jbeta primers. Clones were sequenced by immunoSEQ multiplex PCR, and TCRdb holds only the in-frame ones, with some missing. The sample has 160,000 or so clones; just under 80% are singletons. CDR1 is LNHDA and CDR2 is SQIVND in the germline V gene (reference sequence). The V end lost 4 bases, the J end lost 4 bases, and 11 bases lay between the germline ends. The CDR3 has 13 residues. Study-wide findings and caveats: CMV serostatus was the sole immune exposure data available.

At collection, donors were nominally healthy, but unrecorded immune exposures were probable. The chain combines TRBV19 with TRBJ2-7, with D perhaps matching TRBD2 (6 bases). This sequence was found in a woman aged 40 to 55 in good health and CMV-seropositive. Sequencing was done on a sample of PBMCs. The CDR3 DNA reads TGTGCCAGTAGTACCAGGGAGGCGTACGAGCAGTACTTC. As protein: CASSTREAYEQYF.